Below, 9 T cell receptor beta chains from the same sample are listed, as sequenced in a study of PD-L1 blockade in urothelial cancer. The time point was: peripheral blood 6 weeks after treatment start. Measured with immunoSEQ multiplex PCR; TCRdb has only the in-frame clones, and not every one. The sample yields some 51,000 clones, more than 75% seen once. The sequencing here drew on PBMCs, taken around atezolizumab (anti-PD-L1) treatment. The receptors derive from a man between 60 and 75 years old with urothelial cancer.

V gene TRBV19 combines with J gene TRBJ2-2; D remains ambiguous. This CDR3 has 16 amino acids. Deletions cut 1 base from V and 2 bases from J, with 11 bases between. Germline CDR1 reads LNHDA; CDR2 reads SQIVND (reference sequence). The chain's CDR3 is CASSIVSSRNTGELFF. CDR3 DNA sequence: TGTGCCAGTAGTATAGTGAGTAGCCGAAACACCGGGGAGCTGTTTTTT.

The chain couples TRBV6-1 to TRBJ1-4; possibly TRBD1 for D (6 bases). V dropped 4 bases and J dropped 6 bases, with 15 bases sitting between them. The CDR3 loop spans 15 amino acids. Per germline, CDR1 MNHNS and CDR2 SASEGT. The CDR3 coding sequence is TGTGCCAGCAGTGCCGCCGGGACATGGGATGAAAAACTGTTTTTT. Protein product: CASSAAGTWDEKLFF.

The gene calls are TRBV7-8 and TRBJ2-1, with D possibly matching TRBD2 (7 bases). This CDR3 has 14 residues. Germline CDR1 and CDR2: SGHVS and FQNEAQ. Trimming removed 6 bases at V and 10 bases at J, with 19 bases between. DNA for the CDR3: TGTGCCAGCAGTAAGCAGGAAGCGGGACAAGAGCAGTTCTTC. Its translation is CASSKQEAGQEQFF.

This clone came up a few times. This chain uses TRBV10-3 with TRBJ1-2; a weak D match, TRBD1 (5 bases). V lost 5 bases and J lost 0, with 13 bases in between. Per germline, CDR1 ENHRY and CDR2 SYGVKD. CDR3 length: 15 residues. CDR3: CAISTQGNPNYGYTF. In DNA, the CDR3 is TGTGCCATCAGTACCCAGGGAAACCCTAACTATGGCTACACCTTC.

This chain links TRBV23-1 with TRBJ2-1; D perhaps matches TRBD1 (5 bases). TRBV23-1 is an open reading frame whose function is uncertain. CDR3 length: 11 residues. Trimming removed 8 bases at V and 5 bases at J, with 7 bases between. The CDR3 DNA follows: TGCGCCAGCGGCAGGGACAATGAGCAGTTCTTC. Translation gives CASGRDNEQFF.

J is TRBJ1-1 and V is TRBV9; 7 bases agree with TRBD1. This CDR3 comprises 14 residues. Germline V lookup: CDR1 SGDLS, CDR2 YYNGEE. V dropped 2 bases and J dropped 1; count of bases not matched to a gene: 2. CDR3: CASSVRDRNTEAFF. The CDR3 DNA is TGTGCCAGCAGCGTCCGGGACAGGAACACTGAAGCTTTCTTT.

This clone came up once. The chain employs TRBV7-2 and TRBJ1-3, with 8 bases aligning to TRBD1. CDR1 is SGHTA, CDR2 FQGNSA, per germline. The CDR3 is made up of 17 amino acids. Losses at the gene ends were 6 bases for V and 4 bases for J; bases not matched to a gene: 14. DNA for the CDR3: TGTGCCAGCAGTTCTCGACAGGGGACTAATGGCGGAAACACCATATATTTT. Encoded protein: CASSSRQGTNGGNTIYF.

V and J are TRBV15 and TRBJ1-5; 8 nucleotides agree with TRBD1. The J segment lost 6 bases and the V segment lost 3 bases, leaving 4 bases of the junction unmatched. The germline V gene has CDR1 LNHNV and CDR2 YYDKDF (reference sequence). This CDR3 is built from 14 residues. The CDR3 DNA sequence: TGTGCCACCAGCAGTGACAGGGGAGGTCAGCCCCAGCATTTT. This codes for CATSSDRGGQPQHF.

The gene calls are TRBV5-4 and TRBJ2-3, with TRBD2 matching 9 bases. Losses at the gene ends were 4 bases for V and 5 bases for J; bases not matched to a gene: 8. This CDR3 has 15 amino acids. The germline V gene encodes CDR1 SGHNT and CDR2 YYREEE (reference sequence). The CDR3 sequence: CASSADSGRGDTQYF. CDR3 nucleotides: TGTGCCAGCAGCGCCGATAGCGGGAGAGGAGATACGCAGTATTTT.